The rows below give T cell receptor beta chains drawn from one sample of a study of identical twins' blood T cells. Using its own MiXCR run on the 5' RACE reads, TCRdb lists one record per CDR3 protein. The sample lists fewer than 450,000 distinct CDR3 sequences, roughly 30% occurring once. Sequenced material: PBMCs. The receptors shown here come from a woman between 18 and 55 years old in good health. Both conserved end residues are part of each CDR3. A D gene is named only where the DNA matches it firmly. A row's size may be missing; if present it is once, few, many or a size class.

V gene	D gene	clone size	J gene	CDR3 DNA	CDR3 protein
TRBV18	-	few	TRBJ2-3	TGTGCCAGCTCGCGGATCCGGGACAATCTCGCAGATACGCAGTATTTT	CASSRIRDNLADTQYF
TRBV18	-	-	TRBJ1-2	TGTGCCAGCTCACCTACAGGAATCGTTTATGGCTACACCTTC	CASSPTGIVYGYTF
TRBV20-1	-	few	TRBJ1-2	TGCAGTGCTAGAGATTCCTCGGAGCGGGGCTATGGCTACACCTTC	CSARDSSERGYGYTF
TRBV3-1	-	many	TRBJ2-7	TGTGCCAGCAGCTACGACATCATCTCCTACGAGCAGTACTTC	CASSYDIISYEQYF
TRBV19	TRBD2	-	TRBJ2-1	TGTGCCAGTTCGGACGGGAGGGCAAGGAATGAGCAGTTCTTC	CASSDGRARNEQFF
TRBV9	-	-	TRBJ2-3	TGTGCCAGCAGCGTAGCTACTCACTGGGGAGATACGCAGTATTTT	CASSVATHWGDTQYF
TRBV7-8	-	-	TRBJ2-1	TGTGCCAGCAGCTTAGGTCTAGTGCTTAGCTCCTACAATGAGCAGTTCTTC	CASSLGLVLSSYNEQFF
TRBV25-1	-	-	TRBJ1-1	TGTGCCAGCAGGAAACAGGGATACACTGAAGCCTTCTTT	CASRKQGYTEAFF
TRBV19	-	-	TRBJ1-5	TGTGCCAGTAGTATGTGGGCTTATAGCAATCAGCCCCAGCATTTT	CASSMWAYSNQPQHF
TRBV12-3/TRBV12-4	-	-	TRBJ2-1	TGTGCCAGCAAAGATCAGGGATTCTCCTACAATGAGCAGTTCTTC	CASKDQGFSYNEQFF
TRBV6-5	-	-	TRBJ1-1	TGTGCCGGCTGGCCGGGGGGTGGCACTGAAGCTTTCTTT	CAGWPGGGTEAFF
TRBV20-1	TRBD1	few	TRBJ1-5	TGCAGTGCGACAGGGGGCGAGTTAGAAGAAGCCCAGCATTTT	CSATGGELEEAQHF
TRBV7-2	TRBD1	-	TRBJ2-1	TGTGCCAGCAGCTTAGGAGGGGGCGGTAGGGACAATGAGCAGTTCTTC	CASSLGGGGRDNEQFF
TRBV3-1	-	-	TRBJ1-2	TGTGCCAGCAGCAAACGGGACGTCCGGGGCTACACCTTC	CASSKRDVRGYTF
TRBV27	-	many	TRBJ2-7	TGTGCCAGCAGTCTGACAGGCGTATCCTACGAGCAGTACTTC	CASSLTGVSYEQYF
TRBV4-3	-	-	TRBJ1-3	TGCGCCAGCAGCCAAGACTACAGAGACTCTGGAAACACCATATATTTT	CASSQDYRDSGNTIYF
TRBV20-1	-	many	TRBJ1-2	TGCAGTGCTAGAGGAATGGATGGCTACACCTTC	CSARGMDGYTF
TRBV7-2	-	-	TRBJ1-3	TGTGCCAGCAGCCCGACCCGGGTCTTCTCTGGAAACACCATATATTTT	CASSPTRVFSGNTIYF
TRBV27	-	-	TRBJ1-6	TGTGCCAGCACCAGGTCCAATTCACCCCTCCACTTT	CASTRSNSPLHF
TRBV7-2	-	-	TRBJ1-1	TGTGCCAGCAGCTTAGAAGGGGGGTTCGGAGCTTTCTTT	CASSLEGGFGAFF
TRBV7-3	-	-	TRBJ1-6	TGTGCCAGCAGCCTACAGGGTAGGAATTCACCCCTCCACTTT	CASSLQGRNSPLHF
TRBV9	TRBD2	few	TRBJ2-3	TGTGCCAGCAGCGTAGGACTAGCGGGAGACACAGATACGCAGTATTTT	CASSVGLAGDTDTQYF
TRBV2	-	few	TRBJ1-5	TGTGCCAGCAGTGAAGCGCCAGGCGCCCTGTCTCAGCCCCAGCATTTT	CASSEAPGALSQPQHF
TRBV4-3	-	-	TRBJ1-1	TGCGCCAGCAGCCAAGCCCCCGTGGGGGGGAACATTGAAGCTTTCTTT	CASSQAPVGGNIEAFF
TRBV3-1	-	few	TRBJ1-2	TGTGCCAGCAGCCAAGAGGGGGGCAAAGGAGATGGCTACACCTTC	CASSQEGGKGDGYTF
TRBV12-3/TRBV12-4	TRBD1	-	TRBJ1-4	TGTGCCAGCTCCCGGACAGGGGAGGGGAGTAGACTGTTTTTT	CASSRTGEGSRLFF
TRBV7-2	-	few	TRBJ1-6	TGTGCCAGCAGCTTAAGGCCGTGGTTCCAGAATTCACCCCTCCACTTT	CASSLRPWFQNSPLHF
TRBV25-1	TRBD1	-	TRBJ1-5	TGTGCCAGCAGTGATAGTCCCGGGACAGGGGACCCCAATCAGCCCCAGCATTTT	CASSDSPGTGDPNQPQHF
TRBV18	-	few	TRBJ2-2	TGTGCCAGCTCACCGGGGAAGGACACCGGGGAGCTGTTTTTT	CASSPGKDTGELFF
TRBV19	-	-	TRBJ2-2	TGTGCCATCACAACCCCTTCCACCGGGGAGCTGTTTTTT	CAITTPSTGELFF
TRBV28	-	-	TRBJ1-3	TGTGCCAGCAGCCCGGGACAAATTTCTGGAAACACCATGTATTTT	CASSPGQISGNTMYF
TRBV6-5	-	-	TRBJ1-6	TGTGCCAGCAGTTACTCAGGGCCCCCGGCACCCCTCCACTTT	CASSYSGPPAPLHF
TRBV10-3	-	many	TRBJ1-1	TGTGCCATCAGTGACTTGAAAATGGGGACGGGGACTGAAGCTTTCTTT	CAISDLKMGTGTEAFF
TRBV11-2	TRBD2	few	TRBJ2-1	TGTGCCAGCAGCCATAGCGGGAGGCCTTACAATGAGCAGTTCTTC	CASSHSGRPYNEQFF
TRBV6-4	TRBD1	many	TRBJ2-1	TGTGCCAGCAGTGACGGGACAGGGGAACACAATGAGCAGTTCTTC	CASSDGTGEHNEQFF
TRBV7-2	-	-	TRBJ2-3	TGTGCCAGCAGCCCCGGGACTTTTCGCACAGATACGCAGTATTTT	CASSPGTFRTDTQYF
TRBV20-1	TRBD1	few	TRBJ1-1	TGCAGTGTTACGACAGGGGCGAACACTGAAGCTTTCTTT	CSVTTGANTEAFF
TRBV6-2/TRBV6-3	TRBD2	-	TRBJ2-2	TGTGCCAGCAGTTACGGGACTAGCGCCGGGGAGCTGTTTTTT	CASSYGTSAGELFF
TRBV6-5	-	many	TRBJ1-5	TGTGCCAGCAGTTACTCAGTCTTTGGGGACCAGCCCCAGCATTTT	CASSYSVFGDQPQHF
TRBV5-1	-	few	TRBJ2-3	TGCGCCAGCAGCTTGGCCGGGGACCTACCCGCAGATACGCAGTATTTT	CASSLAGDLPADTQYF